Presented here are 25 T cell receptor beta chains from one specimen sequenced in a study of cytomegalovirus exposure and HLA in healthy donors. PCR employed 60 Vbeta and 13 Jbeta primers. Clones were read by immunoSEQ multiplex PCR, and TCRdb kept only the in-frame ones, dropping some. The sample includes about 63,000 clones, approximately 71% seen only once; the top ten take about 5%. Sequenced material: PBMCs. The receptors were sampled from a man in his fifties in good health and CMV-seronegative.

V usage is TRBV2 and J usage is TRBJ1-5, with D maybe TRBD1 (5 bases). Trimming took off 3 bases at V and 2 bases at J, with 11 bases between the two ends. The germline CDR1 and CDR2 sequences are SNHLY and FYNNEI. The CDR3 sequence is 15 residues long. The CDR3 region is CASSEQGLGNQPQHF. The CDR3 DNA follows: TGTGCCAGCAGTGAGCAGGGATTGGGCAATCAGCCCCAGCATTTT.

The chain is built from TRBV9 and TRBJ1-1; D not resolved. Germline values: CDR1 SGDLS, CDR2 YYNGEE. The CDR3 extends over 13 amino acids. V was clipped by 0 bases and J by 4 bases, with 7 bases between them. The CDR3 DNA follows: TGTGCCAGCAGCGTAGCGGGATTCACTGAAGCTTTCTTT. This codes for CASSVAGFTEAFF.

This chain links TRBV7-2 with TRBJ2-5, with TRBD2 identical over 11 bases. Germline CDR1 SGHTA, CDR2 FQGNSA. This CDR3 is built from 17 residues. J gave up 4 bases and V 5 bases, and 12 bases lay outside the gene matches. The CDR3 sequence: CASSPRGSGGARETQYF. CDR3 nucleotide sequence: TGTGCCAGCAGCCCCCGGGGTAGCGGGGGGGCGCGAGAGACCCAGTACTTC. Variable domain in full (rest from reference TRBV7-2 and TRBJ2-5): GAGVSQSPSNKVTEKGKDVELRCDPISGHTALYWYRQSLGQGLEFLIYFQGNSAPDKSGLPSDRFSAERTGGSVSTLTIQRTQQEDSAVYLCASSPRGSGGARETQYFGPGTRLLVL.

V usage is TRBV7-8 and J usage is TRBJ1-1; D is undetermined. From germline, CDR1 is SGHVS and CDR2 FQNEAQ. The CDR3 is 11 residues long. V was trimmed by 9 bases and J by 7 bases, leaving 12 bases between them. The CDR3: CASSSAIEAFF. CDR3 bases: TGTGCCAGTTCCTCCGCGATTGAAGCTTTCTTT. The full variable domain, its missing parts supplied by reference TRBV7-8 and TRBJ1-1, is GAGVSQSPRYKVAKRGQDVALRCDPISGHVSLFWYQQALGQGPEFLTYFQNEAQLDKSGLPSDRFFAERPEGSVSTLKIQRTQQEDSAVYLCASSSAIEAFFGQGTRLTVV.

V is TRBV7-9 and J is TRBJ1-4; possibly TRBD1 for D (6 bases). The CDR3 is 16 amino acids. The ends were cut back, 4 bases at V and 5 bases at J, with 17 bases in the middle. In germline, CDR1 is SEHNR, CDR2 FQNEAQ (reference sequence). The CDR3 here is CASSSLGGQTNEKLFF. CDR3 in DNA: TGTGCCAGCAGCTCACTAGGGGGTCAAACAAATGAAAAACTGTTTTTT.

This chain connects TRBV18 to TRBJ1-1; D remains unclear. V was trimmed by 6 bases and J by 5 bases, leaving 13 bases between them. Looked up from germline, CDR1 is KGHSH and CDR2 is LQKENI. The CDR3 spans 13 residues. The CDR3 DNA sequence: TGTGCCAGCTCCCCGAAGCCGGGTACTGAAGCTTTCTTT. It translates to CASSPKPGTEAFF.

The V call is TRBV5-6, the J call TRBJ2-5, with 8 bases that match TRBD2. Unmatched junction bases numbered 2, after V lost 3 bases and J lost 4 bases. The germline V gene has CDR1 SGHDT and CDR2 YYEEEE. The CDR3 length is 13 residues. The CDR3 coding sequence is TGTGCCAGCAGCTCTGCGGGGGGAGAGACCCAGTACTTC. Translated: CASSSAGGETQYF.

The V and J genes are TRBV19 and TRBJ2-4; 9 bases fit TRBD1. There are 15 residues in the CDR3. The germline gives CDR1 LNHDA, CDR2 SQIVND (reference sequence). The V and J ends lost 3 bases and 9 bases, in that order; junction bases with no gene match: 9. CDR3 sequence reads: CASSIPGTGMGIQYF. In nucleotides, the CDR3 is TGTGCCAGTAGTATTCCCGGGACAGGGATGGGCATTCAGTACTTC.

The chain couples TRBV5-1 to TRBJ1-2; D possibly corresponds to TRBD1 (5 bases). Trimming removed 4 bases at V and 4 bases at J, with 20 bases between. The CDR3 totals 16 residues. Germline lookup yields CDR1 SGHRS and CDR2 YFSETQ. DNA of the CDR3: TGCGCCAGCAGCGTAGCACGCGGGGCAGGGCTCTATGGCTACACCTTC. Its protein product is CASSVARGAGLYGYTF.

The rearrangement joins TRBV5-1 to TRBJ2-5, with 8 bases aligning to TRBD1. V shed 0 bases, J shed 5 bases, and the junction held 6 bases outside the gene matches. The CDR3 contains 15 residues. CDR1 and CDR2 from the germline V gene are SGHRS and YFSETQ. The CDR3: CASSLGAGGMETQYF. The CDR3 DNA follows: TGCGCCAGCAGCTTGGGGGCAGGGGGCATGGAGACCCAGTACTTC.

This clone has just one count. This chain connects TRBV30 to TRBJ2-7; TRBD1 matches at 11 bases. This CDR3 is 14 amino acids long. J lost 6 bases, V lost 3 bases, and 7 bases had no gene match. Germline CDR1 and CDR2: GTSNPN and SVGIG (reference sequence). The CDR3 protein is CAWSAGTGGGEQYF. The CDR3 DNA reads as TGTGCCTGGAGCGCCGGGACAGGGGGAGGCGAGCAGTACTTC. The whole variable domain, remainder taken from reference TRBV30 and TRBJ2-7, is SQTIHQWPATLVQPVGSPLSLECTVEGTSNPNLYWYRQAAGRGLQLLFYSVGIGQISSEVPQNLSASRPQDRQFILSSKKLLLSDSGFYLCAWSAGTGGGEQYFGPGTRLTVT.

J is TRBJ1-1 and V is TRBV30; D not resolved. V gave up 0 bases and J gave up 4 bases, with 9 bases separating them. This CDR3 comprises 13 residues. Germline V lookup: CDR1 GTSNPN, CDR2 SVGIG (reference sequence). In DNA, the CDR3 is TGTGCCTGGAGTGTCTCCCTGAGCACTGAAGCTTTCTTT. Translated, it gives CAWSVSLSTEAFF.

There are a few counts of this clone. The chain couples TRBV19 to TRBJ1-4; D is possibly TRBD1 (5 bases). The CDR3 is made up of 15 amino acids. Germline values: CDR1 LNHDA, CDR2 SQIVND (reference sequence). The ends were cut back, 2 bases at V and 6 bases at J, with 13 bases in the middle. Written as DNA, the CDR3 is TGTGCCAGTAGTATACAAGGGGTACCGGATGAAAAACTGTTTTTT. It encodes CASSIQGVPDEKLFF.

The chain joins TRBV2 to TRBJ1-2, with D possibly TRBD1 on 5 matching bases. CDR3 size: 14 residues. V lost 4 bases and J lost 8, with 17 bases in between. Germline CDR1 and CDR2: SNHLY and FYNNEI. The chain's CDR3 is CASSVRREAWGYTF. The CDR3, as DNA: TGTGCCAGCAGTGTACGCAGGGAGGCGTGGGGCTACACCTTC.

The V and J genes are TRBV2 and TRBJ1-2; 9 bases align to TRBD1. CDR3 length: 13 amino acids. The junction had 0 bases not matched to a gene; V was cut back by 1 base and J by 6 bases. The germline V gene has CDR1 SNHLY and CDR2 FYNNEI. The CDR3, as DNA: TGTGCCAGCAGTGAAGACAGGGGGCATGGCTACACCTTC. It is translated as CASSEDRGHGYTF.

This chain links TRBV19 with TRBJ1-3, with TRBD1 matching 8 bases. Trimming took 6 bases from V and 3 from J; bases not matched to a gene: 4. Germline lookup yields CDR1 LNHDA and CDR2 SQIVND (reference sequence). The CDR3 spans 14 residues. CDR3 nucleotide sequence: TGTGCCAGTAGCCAGGGGGCAGGTGGAAACACCATATATTTT. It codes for CASSQGAGGNTIYF.

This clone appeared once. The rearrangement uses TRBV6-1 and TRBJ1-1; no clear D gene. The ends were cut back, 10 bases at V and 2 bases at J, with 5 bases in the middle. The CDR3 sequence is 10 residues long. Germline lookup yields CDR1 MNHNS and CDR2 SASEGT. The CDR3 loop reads CATFNTEAFF. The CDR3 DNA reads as TGTGCCACTTTTAACACTGAAGCTTTCTTT.

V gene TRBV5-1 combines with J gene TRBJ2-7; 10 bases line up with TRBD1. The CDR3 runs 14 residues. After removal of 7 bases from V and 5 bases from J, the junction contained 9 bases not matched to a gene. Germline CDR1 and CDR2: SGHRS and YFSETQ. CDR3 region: CASRSGQGSHEQYF. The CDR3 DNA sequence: TGCGCCAGCCGATCGGGACAGGGGTCCCACGAGCAGTACTTC.

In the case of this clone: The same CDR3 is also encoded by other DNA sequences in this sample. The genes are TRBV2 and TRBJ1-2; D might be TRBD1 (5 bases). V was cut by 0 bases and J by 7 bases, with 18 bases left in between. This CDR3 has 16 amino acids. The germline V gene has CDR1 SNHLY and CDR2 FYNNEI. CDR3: CASSEALQGLSLGYTF. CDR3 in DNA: TGTGCCAGCAGTGAAGCTTTGCAGGGTTTATCTCTTGGCTACACCTTC.

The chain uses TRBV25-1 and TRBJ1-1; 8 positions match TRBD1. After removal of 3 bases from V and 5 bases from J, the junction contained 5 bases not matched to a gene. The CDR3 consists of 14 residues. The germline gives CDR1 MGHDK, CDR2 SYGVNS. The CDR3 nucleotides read TGTGCCAGCAGTGACAGGGGGCATGGGACTGAAGCTTTCTTT. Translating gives CASSDRGHGTEAFF.

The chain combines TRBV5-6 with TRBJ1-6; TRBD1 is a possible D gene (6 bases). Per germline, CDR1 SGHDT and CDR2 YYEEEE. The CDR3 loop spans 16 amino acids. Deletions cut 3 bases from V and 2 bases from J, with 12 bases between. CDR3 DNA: TGTGCCAGCAGCTGGACACAGGGAACCTATAATTCACCCCTCCACTTT. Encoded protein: CASSWTQGTYNSPLHF.

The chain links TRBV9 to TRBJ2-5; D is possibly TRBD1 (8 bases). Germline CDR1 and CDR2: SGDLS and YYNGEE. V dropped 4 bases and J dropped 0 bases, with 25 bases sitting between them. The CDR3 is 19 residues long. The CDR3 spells CASSPRGGVDRVYQETQYF. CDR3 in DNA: TGTGCCAGCAGCCCAAGGGGGGGTGTGGACAGGGTATACCAAGAGACCCAGTACTTC.

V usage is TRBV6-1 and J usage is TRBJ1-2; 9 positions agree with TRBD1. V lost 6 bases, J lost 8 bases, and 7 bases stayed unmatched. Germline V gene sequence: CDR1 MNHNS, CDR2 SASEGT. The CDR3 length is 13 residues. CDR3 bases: TGTGCCAGCAGAAAACAGGGGGCTGGAGGCTACACCTTC. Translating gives CASRKQGAGGYTF.

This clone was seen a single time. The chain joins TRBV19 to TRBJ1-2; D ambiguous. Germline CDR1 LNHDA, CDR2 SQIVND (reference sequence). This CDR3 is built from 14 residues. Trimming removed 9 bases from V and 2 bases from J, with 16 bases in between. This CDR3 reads CASKRSGMNYGYTF. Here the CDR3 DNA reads TGTGCCAGCAAACGTTCAGGCATGAACTATGGCTACACCTTC.

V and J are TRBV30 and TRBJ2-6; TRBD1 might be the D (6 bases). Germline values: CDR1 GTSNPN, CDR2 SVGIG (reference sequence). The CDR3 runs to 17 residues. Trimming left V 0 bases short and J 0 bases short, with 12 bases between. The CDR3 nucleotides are TGTGCCTGGAGTGTGGAAAGAGGGGGCTCTGGGGCCAACGTCCTGACTTTC. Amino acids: CAWSVERGGSGANVLTF.